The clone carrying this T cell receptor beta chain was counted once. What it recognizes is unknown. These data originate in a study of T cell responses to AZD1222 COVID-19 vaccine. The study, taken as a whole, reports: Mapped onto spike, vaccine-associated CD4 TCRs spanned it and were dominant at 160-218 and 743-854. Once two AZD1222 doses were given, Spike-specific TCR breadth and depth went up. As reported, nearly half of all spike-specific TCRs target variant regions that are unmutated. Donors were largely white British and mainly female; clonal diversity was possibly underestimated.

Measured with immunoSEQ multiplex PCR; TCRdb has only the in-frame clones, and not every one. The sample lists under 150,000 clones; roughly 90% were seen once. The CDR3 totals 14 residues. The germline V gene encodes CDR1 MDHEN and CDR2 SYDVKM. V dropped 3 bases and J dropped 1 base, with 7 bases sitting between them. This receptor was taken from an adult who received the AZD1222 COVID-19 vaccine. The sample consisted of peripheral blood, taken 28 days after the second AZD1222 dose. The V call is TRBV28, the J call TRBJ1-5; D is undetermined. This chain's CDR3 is CASSFPGSNQPQHF. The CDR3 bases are TGTGCCAGCAGTTTCCCGGGAAGCAATCAGCCCCAGCATTTT.